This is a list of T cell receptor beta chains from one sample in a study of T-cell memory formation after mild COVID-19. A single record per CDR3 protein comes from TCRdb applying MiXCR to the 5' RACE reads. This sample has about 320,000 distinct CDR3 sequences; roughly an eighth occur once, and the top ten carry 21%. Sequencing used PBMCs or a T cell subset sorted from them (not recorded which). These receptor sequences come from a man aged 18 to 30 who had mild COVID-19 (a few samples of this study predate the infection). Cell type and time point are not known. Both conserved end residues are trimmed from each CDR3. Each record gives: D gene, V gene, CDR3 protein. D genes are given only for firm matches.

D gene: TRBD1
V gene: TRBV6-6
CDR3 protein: ASSYRTGGNEQF

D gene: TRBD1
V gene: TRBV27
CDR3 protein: ASSAQGPTGELF

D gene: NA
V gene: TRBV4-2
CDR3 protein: ASSQSSDGNTIY

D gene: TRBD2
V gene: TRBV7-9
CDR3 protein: ASSLGLAGGTGELF

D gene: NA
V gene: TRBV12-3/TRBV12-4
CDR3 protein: ASSFGQGGLETQY

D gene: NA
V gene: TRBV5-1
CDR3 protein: ASSPDGNQPQH

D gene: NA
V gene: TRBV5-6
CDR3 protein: ASSLATGLETQY

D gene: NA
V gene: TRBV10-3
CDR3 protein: AISEDSGHYYEQY

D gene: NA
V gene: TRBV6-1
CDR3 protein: ASSALLYEQY

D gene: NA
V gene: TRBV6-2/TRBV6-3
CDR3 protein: ASSYRPEGGELF

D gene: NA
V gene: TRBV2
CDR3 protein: ASSEPGQTDTQY

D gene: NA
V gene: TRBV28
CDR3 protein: ASSNIVVTEAF

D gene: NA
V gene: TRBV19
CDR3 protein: ASSPGGVIGYT

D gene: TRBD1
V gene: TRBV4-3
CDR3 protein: ASSQGLTGGNAGANVLT

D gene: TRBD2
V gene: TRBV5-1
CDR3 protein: ASSLDGLVGEQF